The source of this TCR beta chain is a study of blood T cell repertoires in COVID-19. At the level of the study: Spain, Italy and the United States supplied samples that represented acute and convalescent COVID-19. Nucleic acid was either cDNA or gDNA, and it came from T cells, B-cell-depleted T cells, or PBMCs.

Germline CDR1 is SQVTM and CDR2 is ANQGSEA. This CDR3 contains 13 residues. The ends lost 7 bases at V and 3 bases at J; junction bases unmatched: 6. Clones were read by immunoSEQ multiplex PCR, and TCRdb kept only the in-frame ones, dropping some. This table has about 170,000 clones, 79% appearing once. Sequenced sample: PBMCs or T cells enriched from blood (not recorded which). This TCR came from a woman aged 65 to 85 in a cohort exposed to, infected with or recovered from COVID-19 (not recorded which). The chain combines TRBV29-1 with TRBJ2-1; TRBD2 agrees at 7 bases. The CDR3 spells CSAKAGYYNEQFF. DNA of the CDR3: TGCAGCGCCAAAGCGGGATACTACAATGAGCAGTTCTTC.